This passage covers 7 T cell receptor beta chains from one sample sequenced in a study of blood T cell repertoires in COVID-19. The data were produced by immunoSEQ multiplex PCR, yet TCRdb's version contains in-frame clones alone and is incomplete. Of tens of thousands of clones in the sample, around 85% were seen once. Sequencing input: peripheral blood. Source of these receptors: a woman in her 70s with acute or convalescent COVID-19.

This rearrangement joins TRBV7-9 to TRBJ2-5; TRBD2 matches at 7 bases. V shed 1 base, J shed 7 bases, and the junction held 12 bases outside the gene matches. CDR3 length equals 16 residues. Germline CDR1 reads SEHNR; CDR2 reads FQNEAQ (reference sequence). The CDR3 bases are TGTGCCAGCAGCTTAGGGGCGGGGGTAACGTTGGGGACCCAGTACTTC. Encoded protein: CASSLGAGVTLGTQYF.

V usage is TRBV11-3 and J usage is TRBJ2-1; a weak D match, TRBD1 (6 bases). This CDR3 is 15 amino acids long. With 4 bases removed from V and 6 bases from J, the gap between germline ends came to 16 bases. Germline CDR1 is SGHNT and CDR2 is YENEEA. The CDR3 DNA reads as TGTGCCAGCAGCTCGCCCCAGGGGCTGTTCAATGAGCAGTTCTTC. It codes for CASSSPQGLFNEQFF.

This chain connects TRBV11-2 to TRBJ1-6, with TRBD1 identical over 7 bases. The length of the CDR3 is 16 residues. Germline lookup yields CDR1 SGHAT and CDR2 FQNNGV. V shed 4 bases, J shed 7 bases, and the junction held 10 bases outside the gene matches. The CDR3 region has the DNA TGTGCCAGCAGCTCCTCCCCGACAGGGAACAATTCACCCCTCCACTTT. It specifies CASSSSPTGNNSPLHF.

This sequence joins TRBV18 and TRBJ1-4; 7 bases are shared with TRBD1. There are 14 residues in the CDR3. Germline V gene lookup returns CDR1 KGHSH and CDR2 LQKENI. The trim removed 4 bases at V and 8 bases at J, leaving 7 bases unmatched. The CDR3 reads CASSLRQGKEKLFF. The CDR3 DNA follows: TGTGCCAGCTCACTAAGACAGGGAAAAGAAAAACTGTTTTTT.

DNA of the CDR3: TGCGCCAGCAGCCACAACACAGGCCGGAACACTGAAGCTTTCTTT. Its translation: CASSHNTGRNTEAFF. V gene TRBV4-3 combines with J gene TRBJ1-1, with D tentatively TRBD1 (5 bases). The germline V gene has CDR1 LGHNA and CDR2 YSLEER. The V and J ends lost 3 bases and 1 base respectively, with 12 bases between them. The CDR3 is 15 amino acids.

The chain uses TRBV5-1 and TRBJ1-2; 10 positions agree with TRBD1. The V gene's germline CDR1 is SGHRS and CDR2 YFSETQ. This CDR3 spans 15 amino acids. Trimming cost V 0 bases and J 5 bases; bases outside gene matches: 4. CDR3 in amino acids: CASSLADRGRYGYTF. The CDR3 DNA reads TGCGCCAGCAGCTTGGCCGACAGGGGGCGGTATGGCTACACCTTC.

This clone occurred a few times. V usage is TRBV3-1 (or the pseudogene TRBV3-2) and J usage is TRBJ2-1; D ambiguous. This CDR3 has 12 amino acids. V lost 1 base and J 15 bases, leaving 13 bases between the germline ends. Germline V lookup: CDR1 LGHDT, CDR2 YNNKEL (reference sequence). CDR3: CASSQVRKMMFF. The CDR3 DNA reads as TGTGCCAGCAGCCAAGTGCGGAAAATGATGTTCTTC.